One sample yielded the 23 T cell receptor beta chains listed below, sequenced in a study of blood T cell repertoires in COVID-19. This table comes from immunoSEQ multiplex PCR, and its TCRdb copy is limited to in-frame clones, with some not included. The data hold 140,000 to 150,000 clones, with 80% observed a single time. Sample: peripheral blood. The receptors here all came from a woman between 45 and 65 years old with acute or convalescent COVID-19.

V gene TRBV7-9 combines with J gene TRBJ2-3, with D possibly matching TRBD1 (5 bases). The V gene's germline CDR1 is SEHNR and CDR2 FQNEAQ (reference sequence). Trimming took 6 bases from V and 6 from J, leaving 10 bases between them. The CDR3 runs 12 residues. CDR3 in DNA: TGTGCCAGCAGTCCAGGGCGGGATACGCAGTATTTT. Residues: CASSPGRDTQYF.

The CDR3 sequence: CASSRNSQGSYEQYF. CDR3 in DNA: TGTGCCAGCAGCAGAAATTCTCAGGGTTCCTACGAGCAGTACTTC. This chain joins TRBV27 and TRBJ2-7; a possible D gene is TRBD1 (5 bases). CDR1 and CDR2 from the germline V gene are MNHEY and SMNVEV (reference sequence). The CDR3 is 15 residues long. V dropped 6 bases and J dropped 1 base, with 16 bases sitting between them.

The CDR3 reads CASSLSIAGAFEKLFF. DNA for the CDR3: TGTGCCAGCAGCCTCTCTATTGCAGGGGCGTTTGAAAAACTGTTTTTT. The chain links TRBV3-1 (or the pseudogene TRBV3-2) to TRBJ1-4; possible D gene TRBD1, 6 bases. Germline V gives CDR1 LGHDT, CDR2 YNNKEL (reference sequence). V was shortened by 4 bases and J by 7 bases, with 19 bases between the two germline ends. CDR3 length: 16 amino acids.

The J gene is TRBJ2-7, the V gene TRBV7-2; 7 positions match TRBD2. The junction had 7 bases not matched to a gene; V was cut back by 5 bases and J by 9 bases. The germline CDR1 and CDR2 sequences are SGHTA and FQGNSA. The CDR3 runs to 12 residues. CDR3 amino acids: CASSHAGRGQYF. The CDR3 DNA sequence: TGTGCCAGCAGCCACGCAGGGAGGGGGCAGTACTTC.

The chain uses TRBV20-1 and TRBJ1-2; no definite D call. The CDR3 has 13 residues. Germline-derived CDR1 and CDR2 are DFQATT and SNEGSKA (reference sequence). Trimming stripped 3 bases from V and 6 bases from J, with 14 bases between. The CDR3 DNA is TGCAGTGCTAGTAACGAGGGCCGGGATGGCTACACCTTC. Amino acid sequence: CSASNEGRDGYTF.

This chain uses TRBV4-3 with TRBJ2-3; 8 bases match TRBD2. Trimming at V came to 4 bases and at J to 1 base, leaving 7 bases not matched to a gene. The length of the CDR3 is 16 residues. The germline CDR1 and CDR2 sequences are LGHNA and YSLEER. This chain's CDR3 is CASSRLGSGGTDTQYF. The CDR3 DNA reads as TGCGCCAGCAGCCGCCTGGGTAGCGGGGGCACAGATACGCAGTATTTT.

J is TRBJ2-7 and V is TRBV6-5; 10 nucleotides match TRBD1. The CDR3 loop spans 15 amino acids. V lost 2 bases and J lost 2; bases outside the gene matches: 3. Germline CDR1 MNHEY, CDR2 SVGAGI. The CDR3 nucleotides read TGTGCCAGCAGTTACGGGGACAGGGGCACCTACGAGCAGTACTTC. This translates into CASSYGDRGTYEQYF.

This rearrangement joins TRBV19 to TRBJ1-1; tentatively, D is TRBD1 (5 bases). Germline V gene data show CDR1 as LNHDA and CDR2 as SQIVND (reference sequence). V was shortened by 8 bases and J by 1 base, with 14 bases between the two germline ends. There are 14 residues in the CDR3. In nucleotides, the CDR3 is TGTGCCAGTCGACCCGGGACTAAGAACACTGAAGCTTTCTTT. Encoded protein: CASRPGTKNTEAFF.

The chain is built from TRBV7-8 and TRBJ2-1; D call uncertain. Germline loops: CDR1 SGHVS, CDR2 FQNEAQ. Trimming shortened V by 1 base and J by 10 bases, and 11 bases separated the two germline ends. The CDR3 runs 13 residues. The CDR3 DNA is TGTGCCAGCAGCTTAGGACCAGCGCGGGAGCAGTTCTTC. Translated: CASSLGPAREQFF.

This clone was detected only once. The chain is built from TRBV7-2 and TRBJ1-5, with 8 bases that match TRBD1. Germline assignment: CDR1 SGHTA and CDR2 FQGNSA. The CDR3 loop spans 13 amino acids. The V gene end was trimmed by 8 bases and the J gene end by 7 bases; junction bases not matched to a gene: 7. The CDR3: CASGGTGEQPQHF. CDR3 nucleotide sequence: TGTGCCAGCGGTGGGACAGGAGAACAGCCCCAGCATTTT.

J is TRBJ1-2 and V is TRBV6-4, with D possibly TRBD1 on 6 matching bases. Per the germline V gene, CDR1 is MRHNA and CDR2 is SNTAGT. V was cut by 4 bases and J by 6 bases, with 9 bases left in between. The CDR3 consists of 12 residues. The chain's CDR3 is CASSGGRDGYTF. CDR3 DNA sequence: TGTGCCAGCAGTGGGGGGCGAGATGGCTACACCTTC.

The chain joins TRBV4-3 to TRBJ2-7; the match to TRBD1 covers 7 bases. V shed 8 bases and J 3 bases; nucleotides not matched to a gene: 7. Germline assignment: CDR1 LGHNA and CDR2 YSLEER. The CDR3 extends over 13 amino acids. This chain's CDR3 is CASFGQANYEQYF. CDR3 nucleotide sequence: TGCGCCAGCTTCGGACAGGCGAACTACGAGCAGTACTTC.

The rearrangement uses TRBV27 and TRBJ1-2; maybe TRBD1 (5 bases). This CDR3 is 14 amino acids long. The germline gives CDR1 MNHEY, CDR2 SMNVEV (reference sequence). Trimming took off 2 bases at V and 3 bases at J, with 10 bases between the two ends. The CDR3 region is CASSLDGRDYGYTF. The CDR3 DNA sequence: TGTGCCAGCAGTTTAGACGGCAGGGACTATGGCTACACCTTC.

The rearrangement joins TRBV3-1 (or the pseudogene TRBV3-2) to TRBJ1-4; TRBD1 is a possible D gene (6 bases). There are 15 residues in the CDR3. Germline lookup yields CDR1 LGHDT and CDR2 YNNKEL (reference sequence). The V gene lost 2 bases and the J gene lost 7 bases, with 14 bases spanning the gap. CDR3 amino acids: CASSQIQGWSEKLFF. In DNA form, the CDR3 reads TGTGCCAGCAGCCAAATTCAGGGGTGGAGTGAAAAACTGTTTTTT.

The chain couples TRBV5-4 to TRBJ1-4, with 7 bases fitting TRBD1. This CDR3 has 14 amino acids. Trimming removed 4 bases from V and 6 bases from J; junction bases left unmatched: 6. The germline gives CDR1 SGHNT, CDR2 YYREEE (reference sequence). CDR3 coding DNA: TGTGCCAGCAGCCCGACAGGGCCCGATGAAAAACTGTTTTTT. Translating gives CASSPTGPDEKLFF.

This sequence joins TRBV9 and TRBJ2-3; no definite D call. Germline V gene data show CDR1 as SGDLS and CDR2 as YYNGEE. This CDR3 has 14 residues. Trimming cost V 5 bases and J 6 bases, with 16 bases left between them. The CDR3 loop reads CASRVSPAEDTQYF. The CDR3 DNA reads TGTGCCAGCAGAGTTAGCCCGGCCGAGGATACGCAGTATTTT.

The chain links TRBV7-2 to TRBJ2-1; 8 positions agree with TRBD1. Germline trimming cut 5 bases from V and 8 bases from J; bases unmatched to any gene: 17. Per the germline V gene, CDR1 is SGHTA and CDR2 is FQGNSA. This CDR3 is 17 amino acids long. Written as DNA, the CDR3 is TGTGCCAGCAGCCCCATCAGACCCCAGGGGGCTCGAGATGAGCAGTTCTTC. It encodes CASSPIRPQGARDEQFF.

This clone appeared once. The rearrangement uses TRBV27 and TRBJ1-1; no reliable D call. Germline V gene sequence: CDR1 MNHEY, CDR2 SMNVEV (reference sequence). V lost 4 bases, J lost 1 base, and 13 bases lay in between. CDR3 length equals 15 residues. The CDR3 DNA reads TGTGCCAGCAGTTCGCCCCCGTCAGGGAACACTGAAGCTTTCTTT. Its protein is CASSSPPSGNTEAFF.

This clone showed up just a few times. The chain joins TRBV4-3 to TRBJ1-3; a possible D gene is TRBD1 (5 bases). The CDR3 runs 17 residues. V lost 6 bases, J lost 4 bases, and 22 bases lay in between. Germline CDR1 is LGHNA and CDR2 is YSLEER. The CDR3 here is CASSRGAHQMKGNTIYF. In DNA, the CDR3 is TGCGCCAGCAGTCGCGGGGCCCACCAAATGAAAGGAAACACCATATATTTT.

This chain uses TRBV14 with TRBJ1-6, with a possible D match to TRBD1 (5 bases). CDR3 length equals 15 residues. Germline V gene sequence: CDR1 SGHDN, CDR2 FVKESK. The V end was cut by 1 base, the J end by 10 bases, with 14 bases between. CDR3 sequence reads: CASSQAGQRGSPLHF. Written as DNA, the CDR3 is TGTGCCAGCAGCCAAGCAGGGCAGCGGGGATCACCCCTCCACTTT.

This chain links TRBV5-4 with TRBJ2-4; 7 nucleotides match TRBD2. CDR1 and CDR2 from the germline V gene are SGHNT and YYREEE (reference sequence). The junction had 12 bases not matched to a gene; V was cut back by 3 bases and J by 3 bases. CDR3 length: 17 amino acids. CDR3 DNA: TGTGCCAGCAGCTGGAAAGGCGGGGGTCATGGCAAAAACATTCAGTACTTC. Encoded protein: CASSWKGGGHGKNIQYF.

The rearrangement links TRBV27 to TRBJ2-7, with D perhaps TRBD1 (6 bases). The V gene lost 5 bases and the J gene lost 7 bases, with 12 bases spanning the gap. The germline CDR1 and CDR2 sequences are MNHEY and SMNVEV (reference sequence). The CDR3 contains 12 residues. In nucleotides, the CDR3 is TGTGCCAGCAGTCCACCCGGACAGGAGCAGTACTTC. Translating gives CASSPPGQEQYF.

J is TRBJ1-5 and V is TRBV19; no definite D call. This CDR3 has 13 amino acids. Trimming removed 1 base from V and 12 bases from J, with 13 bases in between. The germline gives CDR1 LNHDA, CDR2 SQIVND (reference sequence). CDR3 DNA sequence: TGTGCCAGTAGTATAGGGACCGTCGGGGTCCAGCATTTT. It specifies CASSIGTVGVQHF.